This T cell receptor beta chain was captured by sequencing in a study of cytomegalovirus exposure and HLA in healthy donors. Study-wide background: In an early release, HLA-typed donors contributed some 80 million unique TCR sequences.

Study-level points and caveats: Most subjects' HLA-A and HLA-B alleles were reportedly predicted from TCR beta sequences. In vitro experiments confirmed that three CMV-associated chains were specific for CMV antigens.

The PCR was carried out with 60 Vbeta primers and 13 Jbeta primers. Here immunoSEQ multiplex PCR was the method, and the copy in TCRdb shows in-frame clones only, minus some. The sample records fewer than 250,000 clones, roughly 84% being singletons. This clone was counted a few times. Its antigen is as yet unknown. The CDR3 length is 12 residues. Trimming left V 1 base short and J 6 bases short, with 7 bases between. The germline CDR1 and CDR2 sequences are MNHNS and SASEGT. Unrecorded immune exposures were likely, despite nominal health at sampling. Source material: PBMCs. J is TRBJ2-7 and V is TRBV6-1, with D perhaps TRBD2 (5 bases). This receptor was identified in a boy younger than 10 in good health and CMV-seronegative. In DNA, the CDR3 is TGTGCCAGCAGTGAAGGAGGGATCGAGCAGTACTTC. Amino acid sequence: CASSEGGIEQYF.